The rows below give T cell receptor beta chains drawn from one sample of a study of cytomegalovirus exposure and HLA in healthy donors. Sequencing was performed with immunoSEQ multiplex PCR; in TCRdb, only in-frame clones are kept and a portion is missing. In the table there are 80,000 to 100,000 clones, about 81% of which are singletons. Sequenced input: PBMCs. These receptors were taken from a man between 18 and 29 years old in good health and CMV-seropositive. Both conserved end residues are part of each CDR3. The D gene is left open where the match is weak. Size tells how often a clone was seen (once, few, many) or the class of an expanded clone, and some rows leave it out.

>TRBD1|few|TRBJ1-5|TRBV28
TGTGCCAGCAGTCCCATTTTCAAACAGGGGAGGAACCAGCCCCAGCATTTT
CASSPIFKQGRNQPQHF
>.|.|TRBJ2-3|TRBV6-1
TGTGCCAGCAGTGAAGAACGGGAGCCCCCCACAGATACGCAGTATTTT
CASSEEREPPTDTQYF
>.|.|TRBJ2-5|TRBV6-5
TGTGCCAGCAGTTCCCTAACAGGGCAAGAGACCCAGTACTTC
CASSSLTGQETQYF
>TRBD1|.|TRBJ1-6|TRBV2
TGTGCCAGCAGAGTCGGACAGGAAAATAATTCACCCCTCCACTTT
CASRVGQENNSPLHF
>TRBD1|.|TRBJ1-6|TRBV5-4
TGTGCCAGCAGCACAGGGCAGGGGGCGAATAATTCACCCCTCCACTTT
CASSTGQGANNSPLHF
>.|.|TRBJ1-6|TRBV5-1
TGCGCCAGCAGCCCCTTGGGGGGGGATTCACCCCTCCACTTT
CASSPLGGDSPLHF
>TRBD1|.|TRBJ1-2|TRBV6-1
TGTGCCAGCAGTGGGACAGGGGGCTATGGCTACACCTTC
CASSGTGGYGYTF
>.|.|TRBJ1-2|TRBV7-9
TGTGCCAGCAGCCGTAGCTATGGCTACACCTTC
CASSRSYGYTF
>.|.|TRBJ2-7|TRBV28
TGTGCCAGCAGTGGGGGGGGCTTCGAGAGGAACGAGCAGTACTTC
CASSGGGFERNEQYF
>TRBD1|.|TRBJ1-5|TRBV15
TGTGCCACCAGCAGACAAACAGGGGGGGCAAATCAGCCCCAGCATTTT
CATSRQTGGANQPQHF
>TRBD2|.|TRBJ2-7|TRBV5-4
TGTGCCAGCAGCTTGCTGGGGGGGGGCTACGAGCAGTACTTC
CASSLLGGGYEQYF
>TRBD2|.|TRBJ2-3|TRBV6-5
TGTGCCAGCAGTTACGTCGCTAGCGGGGGCACAGATACGCAGTATTTT
CASSYVASGGTDTQYF
>.|.|TRBJ1-5|TRBV6-6
TGTGCCTGCAGCTCGCAAGGCGGGTTGAGGCAGCCCCAGCATTTT
CACSSQGGLRQPQHF
>.|.|TRBJ1-5|TRBV7-7
TGTGCCAGCAGCTACAAGACCAGGAAGAGGGGGGGTAGATGTCAGCCCCAGCATTTT
CASSYKTRKRGGRCQPQHF
>.|few|TRBJ1-1|TRBV19
TGTGCCAGTAGTCTATTGAACACTGAAGCTTTCTTT
CASSLLNTEAFF
>.|.|TRBJ1-2|TRBV27
TGTGCCAGCAGTTTGACAAACCATAAAAACTATGGCTACACCTTC
CASSLTNHKNYGYTF
>.|.|TRBJ2-5|TRBV5-6
TGTGCCAGCAGCTCTCACCGGTCAACCCAGTACTTC
CASSSHRSTQYF
>TRBD1|.|TRBJ1-4|TRBV6-6
TGTGCCACCAACCGGGACAGGGCCGAAAAACTGTTTTTT
CATNRDRAEKLFF
>TRBD1|.|TRBJ1-1|TRBV2
TGTGCCAGCATGGCCACAGGGGGCTTTGGCACTGAAGCTTTCTTT
CASMATGGFGTEAFF
>.|.|TRBJ1-2|TRBV30
TGTGCCTGGAGGACGCAGGGTCCTCGTGGCTACACCTTC
CAWRTQGPRGYTF
>.|.|TRBJ1-3|TRBV2
TGTGCCAGCAGGGATACAGATAGCGCCATATATTTT
CASRDTDSAIYF
>.|.|TRBJ2-7|TRBV28
TGTGCCAGCAGCCTACCTTCCGGGACTTTGGTGTACGAGCAGTACTTC
CASSLPSGTLVYEQYF
>TRBD2|.|TRBJ2-2|TRBV10-2
TGCGCCAGCACGGGAACTGGGACTAGCGGGGGGGAGCTGTTTTTT
CASTGTGTSGGELFF
>TRBD2|.|TRBJ2-3|TRBV28
TGTGCCAGCGGTGGCGGGGGGGCCGATGGCACAGATACGCAGTATTTT
CASGGGGADGTDTQYF
>.|.|TRBJ1-1|TRBV11-2
TGTGCCAGCAGCTCCCTGACAGACCGGAACACTGAAGCTTTCTTT
CASSSLTDRNTEAFF
>TRBD1|.|TRBJ2-7|TRBV29-1
TGCAGCGTTGTAGGGACAGCCTCCTACGAGCAGTACTTC
CSVVGTASYEQYF